The rows below give T cell receptor beta chains drawn from one sample of a study of shared clonotypes between healthy human individuals. Clones were read by immunoSEQ multiplex PCR, and TCRdb kept only the in-frame ones, dropping some. The table shows over 850,000 clones, with about 84% occurring only once. The sample taken for sequencing was memory CD4+ T cells from PBMCs. These TCRs come from a man between 18 and 35 years old in good health. Some clones in this sample may be carry-over from other donors' samples. Both conserved end residues are part of each CDR3.

v_call cdr3_aa
TRBV7-2 CASSDRQGSTEAFF
TRBV4-2 CASSQDRAQTMNTEAFF
TRBV2 CASRPSRRESGELFF
TRBV7-8 CASSARLAGGDEQFF
TRBV5-3 CASSFSPSPNYGYTF
TRBV10-3 CAIAQRGNEQFF
TRBV18 CASSPLAGASDTQYF
TRBV6-5 CASSLDRGNTEAFF
TRBV30 CAWWGPGAANTEAFF
TRBV6-1 CASSLGTEAPLHF
TRBV5-4 CASSLGLTYYNEQFF
TRBV11-3 CASSLGGGEQFF
TRBV7-2 CASSLDSTNYEQYF
TRBV11-2 CASSWVQGQGTYEQYF
TRBV11-2 CASTRPSGSYEQYF
TRBV10-2 CASRPWGDSYGYTF
TRBV28 CASSLFGEAHEQFF
TRBV6-1 CASSGRLDSWINQPQHF
TRBV7-2 CASSTPVGGANGYTF
TRBV5-1 CASSLGQGLLSGYTF
TRBV4-1 CASSQPTSGVYEQYF
TRBV9 CASSGGLAGPAYNEQFF
TRBV7-3 CASSLDSDTQYF
TRBV29-1 CSARGRGLNYGYTF
TRBV5-4 CASSGTGGRNEQYF
TRBV18 CASSPVGDGGYTF
TRBV6-1 CAVPYSGNSYEQYF
TRBV6-1 CASSPAQLGYGYTF
TRBV5-6 CASSFSPSGRSGANVLTF
TRBV7-7 CASSLGQVGTDTQYF
TRBV9 CASSVKQGAGETQYF
TRBV9 CASSVEGGAYEQYF
TRBV6-1 CATYVGQETQYF
TRBV14 CASSLGTHSQGTQYF
TRBV11-1 CASSRDREKTQYF
TRBV5-4 CASSLVPSGSPAGELFF
TRBV29-1 CSVESQLNYGYTF
TRBV20-1 CSSRRRDIQYF
TRBV10-3 CAISDLGGGELFF
TRBV9 CASSARAEAFTGELFF
TRBV7-9 CASSSAGLASNYGYTF
TRBV5-1 CASSLDLAGAADEQFF
TRBV5-4 CASSSKFGTVSGYTF
TRBV28 CASSYTGGLRNIQYF
TRBV5-4 CASSLGAGRNTGELFF
TRBV11-2 CASSLAPSSYEQYF
TRBV30 CARGGTGGAGGYTF
TRBV29-1 CSVGGGGQPQHF
TRBV28 CASSPAGLAGPYNEQFF
TRBV5-6 CASSLVGLSYEQYF
TRBV5-4 CASSLAERADNEQFF
TRBV29-1 CSVAAEDSNQPQHF
TRBV9 CASSAGESRVETQYF
TRBV5-4 CASSPGAIGEQYF
TRBV7-2 CASGPWDREQYF
TRBV5-1 CASSDHRAGDTQYF
TRBV5-5 CASSPGTSGRIDTQYF
TRBV28 CASSGHRGDYGYTF
TRBV7-2 CASSLGGPYEKLFF